One sample yielded the 25 T cell receptor beta chains listed below, sequenced in a study of blood T cell repertoires in COVID-19. Method: immunoSEQ multiplex PCR; TCRdb's copy keeps in-frame clones and lacks some. The sample has 100,000 to 150,000 clones, around 82% seen once. Sample: peripheral blood. These receptors came from a woman aged 25 to 45 who had recovered from COVID-19.

This chain uses TRBV2 with TRBJ2-3, with D possibly matching TRBD1 (6 bases). The CDR3 runs 15 residues. V was cut by 6 bases and J by 9 bases, with 22 bases left in between. CDR1 and CDR2 from the germline V gene are SNHLY and FYNNEI. CDR3 residues: CASRGSDSGPGTQYF. The CDR3 bases are TGTGCCAGCAGGGGTTCGGACAGTGGCCCAGGGACGCAGTATTTT.

The chain carries TRBV12-3 or TRBV12-4 and TRBJ1-1; the D is unclear. V lost 6 bases and J lost 5, with 10 bases in between. The length of the CDR3 is 12 residues. This CDR3 is CASRNSRTEAFF. The DNA of the CDR3 is TGTGCCAGCAGAAACAGCAGGACTGAAGCTTTCTTT.

The V gene is TRBV7-2, the J gene TRBJ1-2, with unresolved D. The CDR3 totals 13 residues. V lost 5 bases and J 4 bases, leaving 11 bases between the germline ends. The germline V gene has CDR1 SGHTA and CDR2 FQGNSA. CDR3 region: CASSPNSGYGYTF. The CDR3 nucleotides are TGTGCCAGCAGCCCGAACAGCGGCTATGGCTACACCTTC.

V usage is TRBV6-6 and J usage is TRBJ2-1; D is ambiguous. The germline gives CDR1 MNHNY, CDR2 SVGAGI (reference sequence). V was clipped by 2 bases and J by 8 bases, with 19 bases between them. CDR3 size: 16 residues. The DNA of the CDR3 is TGTGCCAGCAGTTACCCGGGTTACGGATCGTTGCATGAGCAGTTCTTC. As protein: CASSYPGYGSLHEQFF.

This chain connects TRBV30 to TRBJ2-3; 8 nucleotides match TRBD2. With V trimmed by 3 bases and J by 14 bases, 7 bases remained unmatched. In germline, CDR1 is GTSNPN, CDR2 SVGIG (reference sequence). The CDR3 loop spans 11 amino acids. CDR3 DNA: TGTGCCTGGAGCTCCGGGACTAGACCGTATTTT. Its protein is CAWSSGTRPYF.

The chain is built from TRBV6-6 and TRBJ1-2; TRBD1 aligns across 7 bases. J lost 4 bases, V lost 5 bases, and 22 bases had no gene match. The CDR3 has 19 residues. Germline values: CDR1 MNHNY, CDR2 SVGAGI (reference sequence). DNA for the CDR3: TGTGCCAGCAGTCTTCGTCCCGGGGACAGTTCACTAGGGGGCTATGGCTACACCTTC. It codes for CASSLRPGDSSLGGYGYTF.

The V and J genes are TRBV11-1 and TRBJ2-7, with D tentatively TRBD2 (6 bases). Germline V gene data show CDR1 as SGHAT and CDR2 as FQDESV (reference sequence). Trimming pared 5 bases from V and 7 bases from J, leaving 15 bases between. The CDR3 runs 13 residues. The CDR3 loop reads CASSRMGGSEQYF. CDR3 bases: TGTGCCAGCAGCCGCATGGGAGGCTCAGAGCAGTACTTC.

As to this clone: At one of its ends the junction is not consistent with the germline gene, which may arise from a read error. V and J are TRBV19 and TRBJ1-3; 7 nucleotides agree with TRBD1. The CDR3 loop spans 14 amino acids. The germline V gene encodes CDR1 LNHDA and CDR2 SQIVND (reference sequence). The CDR3 region is CASSTQGLGSTIYF. The CDR3 DNA reads as TGTGCCAGTAGTACACAGGGGCTGGGAAGCACCATATATTTT.

The count of this clone is one. This chain joins TRBV25-1 and TRBJ1-2; 8 bases align to TRBD1. This CDR3 is 15 amino acids long. J was trimmed by 6 bases and V by 6 bases; bases with no gene match: 12. Germline V CDR1 and CDR2: MGHDK, SYGVNS. CDR3 nucleotides: TGTGCCAGCAGGGGGGTCGGGGCAGGGGGCAATGGCTACACCTTC. As protein: CASRGVGAGGNGYTF.

The rearrangement uses TRBV18 and TRBJ1-2; D is unclear. The V gene lost 0 bases and the J gene lost 4 bases, with 12 bases spanning the gap. Germline CDR1 is KGHSH and CDR2 is LQKENI. CDR3 size: 15 residues. CDR3 sequence: CASSPPTTLSYGYTF. The CDR3 bases are TGTGCCAGCTCACCACCGACGACACTTTCCTATGGCTACACCTTC.

V usage is TRBV2 and J usage is TRBJ2-3; 14 nucleotides match TRBD2. CDR3 length equals 19 residues. V dropped 6 bases and J dropped 2; count of bases not matched to a gene: 13. Per the germline V gene, CDR1 is SNHLY and CDR2 is FYNNEI. This chain's CDR3 is CASRLTSGRAPYLTDTQYF. CDR3 coding DNA: TGTGCCAGCAGACTGACTAGCGGGAGGGCTCCCTACCTCACAGATACGCAGTATTTT.

The gene calls are TRBV5-1 and TRBJ2-3; 9 nucleotides agree with TRBD2. The CDR3 has 16 amino acids. The V segment lost 0 bases and the J segment 4 bases; nucleotides outside the gene matches: 6. Germline V gene sequence: CDR1 SGHRS, CDR2 YFSETQ. The CDR3 sequence: CASSLGLAGESDTQYF. DNA for the CDR3: TGCGCCAGCAGCTTGGGATTAGCGGGAGAGTCAGATACGCAGTATTTT.

V usage is TRBV11-2 and J usage is TRBJ2-1; a possible D gene is TRBD2 (5 bases). The CDR3 sequence is 16 residues long. Germline assignment: CDR1 SGHAT and CDR2 FQNNGV. V lost 3 bases and J 3 bases, leaving 15 bases between the germline ends. The CDR3 DNA reads as TGTGCCAGCAGCTTCCTCGCGGGTAAATTCTACAATGAGCAGTTCTTC. Translation: CASSFLAGKFYNEQFF.

This clone was seen a few times. The chain joins TRBV13 to TRBJ2-7; TRBD1 might be the D (6 bases). V was clipped by 5 bases and J by 4 bases, with 15 bases between them. The CDR3 covers 14 residues. Germline assignment: CDR1 PRHDT and CDR2 FYEKMQ (reference sequence). The CDR3 region is CASSDSRTAYEQYF. CDR3 DNA: TGTGCCAGCAGCGACTCTAGGACAGCTTACGAGCAGTACTTC. The complete variable domain, with remaining parts taken from reference TRBV13 and TRBJ2-7, reads AAGVIQSPRHLIKEKRETATLKCYPIPRHDTVYWYQQGPGQDPQFLISFYEKMQSDKGSIPDRFSAQQFSDYHSELNMSSLELGDSALYFCASSDSRTAYEQYFGPGTRLTVT.

V gene TRBV6-5 combines with J gene TRBJ1-1, with 12 nucleotides matching TRBD1. Germline V lookup: CDR1 MNHEY, CDR2 SVGAGI. The length of the CDR3 is 15 residues. The V and J ends lost 6 bases and 1 base, in that order; junction bases with no gene match: 3. The CDR3 DNA reads as TGTGCCAGCAGGGGACAGGGGGCGGGGAACACTGAAGCTTTCTTT. Amino acid sequence: CASRGQGAGNTEAFF.

The chain joins TRBV27 to TRBJ1-6, with a tentative D call TRBD1 (5 bases). This CDR3 contains 13 residues. CDR1 and CDR2 (germline): MNHEY, SMNVEV (reference sequence). V lost 3 bases to trimming and J lost 7 bases, with 7 bases between them. The CDR3 DNA reads TGTGCCAGCAGTTTCGACAGCAATTCACCCCTCCACTTT. Protein sequence: CASSFDSNSPLHF.

This chain links TRBV10-3 with TRBJ1-5, with unresolved D. V was trimmed by 0 bases and J by 1 base, leaving 10 bases between them. The CDR3 totals 16 residues. From germline, CDR1 is ENHRY and CDR2 SYGVKD. The CDR3 region has the DNA TGTGCCATCAGTGAGTCGCAGGTATTGAGCAATCAGCCCCAGCATTTT. It specifies CAISESQVLSNQPQHF.

This chain links TRBV7-9 with TRBJ1-1; 8 nucleotides match TRBD1. The V and J ends lost 5 bases and 1 base, in that order; junction bases with no gene match: 3. Germline assignment: CDR1 SEHNR and CDR2 FQNEAQ (reference sequence). This CDR3 is 14 amino acids long. The CDR3 sequence is CASSPTGANTEAFF. The CDR3 coding sequence is TGTGCCAGCAGCCCGACAGGGGCGAACACTGAAGCTTTCTTT.

This chain connects TRBV3-1 (or the pseudogene TRBV3-2) to TRBJ1-2; TRBD1 matches 10 bases. J lost 5 bases, V lost 5 bases, and 8 bases had no gene match. Germline V gene lookup returns CDR1 LGHDT and CDR2 YNNKEL (reference sequence). The CDR3 totals 15 residues. The CDR3: CASSGTGDLEYGYTF. Written as DNA, the CDR3 is TGTGCCAGCAGCGGGACAGGGGACCTTGAGTATGGCTACACCTTC.

The chain links TRBV19 to TRBJ1-1, with a weak D call TRBD1 (6 bases). Germline V gene sequence: CDR1 LNHDA, CDR2 SQIVND (reference sequence). The V end lost 3 bases, the J end lost 2 bases, and 13 bases lay between the germline ends. The CDR3 loop spans 15 amino acids. The CDR3 loop is CASSIAQGLNTEAFF. CDR3 coding DNA: TGTGCCAGTAGTATTGCACAGGGTCTCAACACTGAAGCTTTCTTT.

The J gene is TRBJ2-1, the V gene TRBV20-1; 8 bases map to TRBD2. The CDR3 covers 15 residues. After removal of 3 bases from V and 0 bases from J, the junction contained 4 bases not matched to a gene. Germline V lookup: CDR1 DFQATT, CDR2 SNEGSKA (reference sequence). The CDR3 spells CSASTSGSSYNEQFF. CDR3 DNA sequence: TGCAGTGCTAGTACTAGCGGAAGCTCCTACAATGAGCAGTTCTTC.

This clone came up once. The gene calls are TRBV5-6 and TRBJ2-7; tentative D call: TRBD1 (6 bases). This CDR3 spans 14 amino acids. Deletions cut 4 bases from V and 9 bases from J, with 20 bases between. CDR1 is SGHDT, CDR2 YYEEEE, per germline. This CDR3 is CASSQGQVGVRQYF. In nucleotides, the CDR3 is TGTGCCAGCAGCCAGGGGCAGGTTGGCGTCCGGCAGTACTTC.

V is TRBV2 and J is TRBJ1-4; no firm D call. There are 14 residues in the CDR3. CDR1 and CDR2 from the germline V gene are SNHLY and FYNNEI. V dropped 4 bases and J dropped 5 bases, with 11 bases sitting between them. CDR3 DNA: TGTGCCAGCAGTGTGGCGGCAGCAAATGAAAAACTGTTTTTT. It specifies CASSVAAANEKLFF. The whole variable domain, filled in from reference TRBV2 and TRBJ1-4, reads EPEVTQTPSHQVTQMGQEVILRCVPISNHLYFYWYRQILGQKVEFLVSFYNNEISEKSEIFDDQFSVERPDGSNFTLKIRSTKLEDSAMYFCASSVAAANEKLFFGSGTQLSVL.

The genes are TRBV6-6 and TRBJ1-2; TRBD1 is a possible D gene (5 bases). V was trimmed by 7 bases and J by 8 bases, leaving 14 bases between them. This CDR3 is 12 amino acids long. Germline loops: CDR1 MNHNY, CDR2 SVGAGI (reference sequence). The CDR3 region is CASNPGGGGYTF. The CDR3 DNA follows: TGTGCCAGCAATCCGGGGGGAGGAGGCTACACCTTC.

This sequence joins TRBV19 and TRBJ2-2; TRBD2 agrees at 7 bases. Germline V gene lookup returns CDR1 LNHDA and CDR2 SQIVND (reference sequence). This CDR3 spans 15 amino acids. Trimming took 9 bases from V and 1 from J; bases not matched to a gene: 8. DNA for the CDR3: TGTGCCAGCAAGGCCAGGGAGGGGAACACCGGGGAGCTGTTTTTT. Amino acids: CASKAREGNTGELFF.